Detailed here is one TCR beta chain. Its antigen is still unknown. This entry is derived from a study of blood T cells in healthy people across ages. General observations from the study: Both higher diversity and more naive CD4+ cells marked long-lived donors when set against aged donors. Leaving the PBMCs unsorted stopped any conclusive comparison of naive versus antigen-experienced cells. Unknown CMV status may confound age-related changes in expanded clones.

CDR1 is MNHEY, CDR2 SVGAGI, per germline. The CDR3 has 14 residues. V trimming: 5 bases; J trimming: 6 bases; junction bases outside the gene matches: 6. PCR was performed a second time for about 7 to 11 cycles using a sample-barcoded 5' primer and a J-beta primer mix. The authors tagged each cDNA molecule using a template-switch adaptor with 12 random nucleotides. TCRdb reprocessed the 5' RACE reads via MiXCR and lists one record per CDR3 protein. The sample has over a million distinct CDR3 sequences, more than 40% seen once; the top ten hold approximately 20%. The chain recombines TRBV6-5 with TRBJ1-2, with 10 bases fitting TRBD1. The clonotype comes from a woman aged 55 to 70 in good health. The material sequenced was blood. Here the CDR3 DNA reads TGTGCCAGCAGTGACAGACAGGGGGCTAATGGCTACACCTTC. Its translation: CASSDRQGANGYTF.